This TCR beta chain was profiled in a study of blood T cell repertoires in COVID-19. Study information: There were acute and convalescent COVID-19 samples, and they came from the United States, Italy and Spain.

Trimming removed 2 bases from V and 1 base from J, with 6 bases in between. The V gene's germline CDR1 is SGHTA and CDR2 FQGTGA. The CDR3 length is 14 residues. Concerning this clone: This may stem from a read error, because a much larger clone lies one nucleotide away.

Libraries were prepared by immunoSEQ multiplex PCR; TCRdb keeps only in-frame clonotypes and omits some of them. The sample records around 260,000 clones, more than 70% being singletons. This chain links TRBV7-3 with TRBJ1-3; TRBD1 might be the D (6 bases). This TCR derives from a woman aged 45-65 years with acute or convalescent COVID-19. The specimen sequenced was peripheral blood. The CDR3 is CASSLQGSGNTIYF. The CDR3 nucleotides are TGTGCCAGCAGCTTACAGGGGTCTGGAAACACCATATATTTT. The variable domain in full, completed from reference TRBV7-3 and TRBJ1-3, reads GAGVSQTPSNKVTEKGKYVELRCDPISGHTALYWYRQSLGQGPEFLIYFQGTGAADDSGLPNDRFFAVRPEGSVSTLKIQRTERGDSAVYLCASSLQGSGNTIYFGEGSWLTVV.